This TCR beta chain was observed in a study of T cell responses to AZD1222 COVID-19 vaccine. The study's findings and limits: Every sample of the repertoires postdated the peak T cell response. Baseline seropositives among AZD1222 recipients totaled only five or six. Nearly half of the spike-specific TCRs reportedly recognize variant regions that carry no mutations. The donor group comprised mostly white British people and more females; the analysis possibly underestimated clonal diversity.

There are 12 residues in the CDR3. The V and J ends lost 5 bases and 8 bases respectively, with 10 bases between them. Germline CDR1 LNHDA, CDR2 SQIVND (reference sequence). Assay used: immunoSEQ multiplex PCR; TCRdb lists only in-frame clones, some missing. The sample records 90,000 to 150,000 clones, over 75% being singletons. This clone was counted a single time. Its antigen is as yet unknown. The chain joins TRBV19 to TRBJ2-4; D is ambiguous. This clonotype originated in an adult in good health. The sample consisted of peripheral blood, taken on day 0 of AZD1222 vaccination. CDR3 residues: CASSLVADIQYF. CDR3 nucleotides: TGTGCCAGTAGTCTTGTTGCGGACATTCAGTACTTC.